The 15 T cell receptor beta chains presented below share a single source sample, sequenced in a study of cytomegalovirus exposure and HLA in healthy donors. The primer mix had 60 Vbeta and 13 Jbeta primers. Profiled with immunoSEQ multiplex PCR; TCRdb holds only in-frame clones, not every one. The table includes approximately 150,000 clones, around 79% detected once. The sequenced sample consisted of PBMCs. The receptors were gathered from a human donor in good health.

This chain uses TRBV2 with TRBJ2-7, with D unresolved. The CDR3 is 13 amino acids. Per the germline V gene, CDR1 is SNHLY and CDR2 is FYNNEI. The ends were cut back, 3 bases at V and 1 base at J, with 7 bases in the middle. Here the CDR3 DNA reads TGTGCCAGCAGTGACGAGGTTTCCTACGAGCAGTACTTC. Translation gives CASSDEVSYEQYF.

The V call is TRBV13, the J call TRBJ1-1; 7 bases fit TRBD1. CDR3 length: 14 residues. V was clipped by 5 bases and J by 8 bases; unmatched bases: 11. Germline V gene data show CDR1 as PRHDT and CDR2 as FYEKMQ (reference sequence). The CDR3 DNA is TGTGCCAGCAGCCCCCGACCCGACAGGGCGGAAGCTTTCTTT. Protein product: CASSPRPDRAEAFF.

V and J are TRBV7-7 and TRBJ2-2; D gene unclear. CDR3 size: 14 residues. V was cut by 5 bases and J by 2 bases, with 9 bases left in between. In germline, CDR1 is SSHAT, CDR2 FNYEAQ (reference sequence). CDR3 protein: CASSPSPNTGELFF. The DNA of the CDR3 is TGTGCCAGCAGCCCCTCTCCCAACACCGGGGAGCTGTTTTTT.

This chain connects TRBV7-9 to TRBJ1-1; D possibly corresponds to TRBD1 (6 bases). The CDR3 has 14 residues. Germline-derived CDR1 and CDR2 are SEHNR and FQNEAQ (reference sequence). V was pared by 1 base and J by 5 bases, with 11 bases between. Written as DNA, the CDR3 is TGTGCCAGCAGCTTAGAGGGGGTAGGGACTGAAGCTTTCTTT. It specifies CASSLEGVGTEAFF. Using reference TRBV7-9 and TRBJ1-1 for the parts outside the CDR3, the full variable domain is DTGVSQNPRHKITKRGQNVTFRCDPISEHNRLYWYRQTLGQGPEFLTYFQNEAQLEKSRLLSDRFSAERPKGSFSTLEIQRTEQGDSAMYLCASSLEGVGTEAFFGQGTRLTVV.

The chain recombines TRBV15 with TRBJ2-1, with 7 bases identical to TRBD2. The CDR3 length is 15 residues. Trimming at V came to 1 base and at J to 0 bases, leaving 0 bases not matched to a gene. From germline, CDR1 is LNHNV and CDR2 YYDKDF (reference sequence). CDR3 sequence reads: CATSRGGGSYNEQFF. CDR3 sequence (DNA): TGTGCCACCAGCAGAGGGGGGGGCTCCTACAATGAGCAGTTCTTC.

This chain uses TRBV10-2 with TRBJ2-5, with 9 nucleotides matching TRBD2. The germline V gene encodes CDR1 WSHSY and CDR2 SAAADI. This CDR3 contains 13 residues. The ends lost 8 bases at V and 4 bases at J; junction bases unmatched: 5. CDR3 coding DNA: TGCGCCAGCGGATTTAGCGGGGGAGAGACCCAGTACTTC. This sequence encodes CASGFSGGETQYF.

CDR3 DNA: TGTGCCAGCAGCTTACAGACAGGGACGAATGAAAAACTGTTTTTT. Protein: CASSLQTGTNEKLFF. The V call is TRBV7-2, the J call TRBJ1-4; 7 bases map to TRBD1. V trimming: 2 bases; J trimming: 5 bases; junction bases outside the gene matches: 5. Looked up from germline, CDR1 is SGHTA and CDR2 is FQGNSA. CDR3 length: 15 amino acids.

CDR3 residues: CAIMNTAGSYNEQFF. The DNA of the CDR3 is TGTGCCATCATGAACACAGCGGGCTCCTACAATGAGCAGTTCTTC. The chain is built from TRBV10-3 and TRBJ2-1; possible D gene TRBD2, 6 bases. Trimming took 7 bases from V and 0 from J, leaving 13 bases between them. The germline gives CDR1 ENHRY, CDR2 SYGVKD. CDR3 length equals 15 residues.

The chain uses TRBV11-1 and TRBJ1-3; D is possibly TRBD1 (6 bases). The CDR3 length is 14 residues. Deletions cut 3 bases from V and 4 bases from J, with 10 bases between. Per the germline V gene, CDR1 is SGHAT and CDR2 is FQDESV (reference sequence). The CDR3 loop reads CASSFPGAGNTIYF. In DNA form, the CDR3 reads TGTGCCAGCAGCTTCCCAGGGGCCGGAAACACCATATATTTT.

The chain has TRBV4-2 and TRBJ2-7; tentatively, D is TRBD2 (7 bases). The CDR3 is made up of 16 amino acids. Germline-derived CDR1 and CDR2 are LGHNA and YNFKEQ. Trimming took 1 base from V and 3 from J, leaving 16 bases between them. As DNA, the CDR3 is TGTGCCAGCAGCCAAGGGATTGGCGGGGGCCTCTACGAGCAGTACTTC. This encodes CASSQGIGGGLYEQYF.

V gene TRBV5-1 combines with J gene TRBJ1-1; D gene ambiguous. CDR1 is SGHRS and CDR2 is YFSETQ in the germline V gene. The CDR3 has 15 residues. V was clipped by 0 bases and J by 4 bases, with 13 bases between them. The CDR3 nucleotides read TGCGCCAGCAGCTTGGACACCTCTCGGGGCACTGAAGCTTTCTTT. Translated, it gives CASSLDTSRGTEAFF.

The chain uses TRBV5-1 and TRBJ2-2; 8 bases align to TRBD1. V trimming: 0 bases; J trimming: 2 bases; junction bases outside the gene matches: 6. CDR1 and CDR2 (germline): SGHRS, YFSETQ. The CDR3 has 17 residues. The CDR3: CASSLDRGSANTGELFF. The CDR3 DNA reads as TGCGCCAGCAGCTTGGACAGGGGGTCGGCTAACACCGGGGAGCTGTTTTTT.

The V gene is TRBV30, the J gene TRBJ1-2, with TRBD1 identical over 9 bases. Germline CDR1 and CDR2: GTSNPN and SVGIG (reference sequence). V shed 6 bases and J 2 bases; nucleotides not matched to a gene: 4. The CDR3 loop spans 13 amino acids. CDR3 residues: CACKQGANYGYTF. CDR3 nucleotide sequence: TGTGCCTGCAAACAGGGGGCCAACTATGGCTACACCTTC.

CDR3 protein: CASSPQGFSSYEQYF. The DNA of the CDR3 is TGTGCCAGCTCACCTCAGGGTTTCAGCTCCTACGAGCAGTACTTC. The V gene is TRBV18, the J gene TRBJ2-7; D possibly corresponds to TRBD1 (5 bases). The CDR3 runs 15 residues. From germline, CDR1 is KGHSH and CDR2 LQKENI. Deletions cut 3 bases from V and 0 bases from J, with 12 bases between.

CDR3 in DNA: TGTGCCAGCAGTGAAACAGGGGGCGCGACTGAAGCTTTCTTT. Translation gives CASSETGGATEAFF. The chain has TRBV6-4 and TRBJ1-1, with 9 bases lining up with TRBD1. The CDR3 totals 14 residues. Looked up from germline, CDR1 is MRHNA and CDR2 is SNTAGT. Trimming took 3 bases from V and 5 from J; bases not matched to a gene: 4.